What follows describes a single T cell receptor (beta chain). Looked up from germline, CDR1 is LNHDA and CDR2 is SQIVND (reference sequence). The J segment lost 4 bases and the V segment lost 8 bases, leaving 9 bases of the junction unmatched. CDR3 length: 16 amino acids. These data come from a study of OX40 agonist ivuxolimab in advanced cancers. About the study: Dose-escalation patients were diagnosed with hepatocellular carcinoma, melanoma, renal cell cancer or head and neck cancer.

The repertoire was sequenced with immunoSEQ multiplex PCR; TCRdb's copy has only in-frame clones and lacks some. This sample has some 60,000 clones, with around 87% found just once. The chain joins TRBV19 to TRBJ2-7, with TRBD2 identical over 15 bases. The sequence derives from an adult with an advanced solid tumor such as melanoma, head and neck, liver or kidney cancer. This material consisted of CD4+ or CD8+ T cells sorted from blood, taken in a trial of the OX40 agonist ivuxolimab. The CDR3 loop reads CASSGTSGRKGYEQYF. The CDR3 DNA follows: TGTGCCAGTTCCGGGACTAGCGGGAGGAAGGGATACGAGCAGTACTTC.